This T cell receptor (beta chain) was observed in a study of T cells after yellow fever vaccination (dated by TCRdb to about 2019). In the study overall: Libraries from fractions with low cell numbers were prepared with the SMART-Seq v4 Ultra Low Input RNA kit. Bulk PBMC replicates and cell subsets were isolated from blood drawn at multiple timepoints before and after both primary and secondary immunization. Two healthy male donors, one aged 18 to 29 and one aged 30 to 40 years, made up the cohort. To track T-cell clones before and after primary and booster YFV17D yellow fever vaccination, bulk TCR alpha and beta repertoires were sequenced longitudinally. General conclusions and limits of the study: Computational filtering was needed because FACS-sorted repertoires could contain abundant contaminating clonotypes from the bulk population. A small fraction of clonotypes appeared in both the CD4 and CD8 compartments, likely as a result of convergent recombination. The study included only a couple of donors, which limits how far the findings can be generalized. Most clones expanded after primary vaccination were re-detected after the booster (just under 97% of CD4 and about 88% of CD8), suggesting broad memory maintenance. Compared with the primary T-cell response, the secondary T-cell response was faster but weaker, reaching its peak on day 5 rather than on day 15.

TCR cDNA was made using 5'RACE template switching, a step that added a universal primer site and unique molecular identifiers. Priming for cDNA synthesis came from both the TCR alpha and TCR beta constant segments. Libraries were amplified in two PCR steps, with sample barcodes and sequencing adapters added in the second step. Sequencing of libraries was performed on Illumina HiSeq 2500 (2x100 bp) or NovaSeq (2x150 bp). The authors' pipeline ran thus. Demultiplexing of reads and collapsing into UMI consensus sequences were performed with MIGEC, and V(D)J alignment was carried out with MiXCR. Vaccine-responding clonotypes were identified with edgeR using replicate PBMC samples, with FDR below 0.01 and a log2 fold change above 5 up to day 15 being required. CD4 or CD8 identity was assigned to each bulk clonotype according to whether the clonotype was present at higher abundance in the sequenced CD4 repertoire or the sequenced CD8 repertoire. Clones were called with MiXCR by TCRdb after fastp trimmed the public reads at Q25, and only in-frame beta chains were retained. Each CDR3 protein appears once, grouped with its most common genes and DNA. TCRdb's processing, not the authors', yielded these V and J calls. A total of 320,000 or so distinct CDR3 sequences appear in this sample, approximately 8% of them only once. The top ten constitute approximately 15% of the sample.

This clonotype was picked up a small number of times. Its antigen remains unidentified. Base qualities were left out, and no much larger clone turns up one base away. The treatment or condition label, as the study defines it: live attenuated yellow fever vaccine strain. At each blood-draw timepoint, two biological replicates of bulk PBMCs were collected. PBMCs were isolated from peripheral blood using a standard Ficoll-Paque protocol. TriZol was used to extract RNA from bulk PBMCs, CD4 and CD8 fractions, and dextramer-positive and dextramer-negative fractions. The CDR3 contains 14 residues, cysteine and phenylalanine counted. The entry retains the CDR3 DNA only, 42 bases that are in frame from base 1. The germline V gene sets CDR1 to SGHRS and CDR2 to YFSETQ. Here V drops 3 bases and J drops 0 bases, and the junction holds 1 base not matched to any gene.

This TCR was sampled from a man between 18 and 29 years old who received the YFV17D yellow fever vaccine. Rearrangement joined TRBV5-1 to TRBJ1-1, and TRBD1 aligns with 8 junction nucleotides. The sample here was PBMCs, taken roughly 45 days after the first yellow fever vaccination. The CDR3 corresponds to CASSWDRLNTEAFF. The sequenced DNA: TGCGCCAGCAGCTGGGACAGGTTGAACACTGAAGCTTTCTTT.